The present TCR beta chain was sequenced within a study of metastatic and nonmetastatic thyroid tumors (dated by TCRdb to about 2020). Some background on the complete study: The researchers compared repertoires between peripheral blood samples and tumor or nodule tissue samples from patients with malignant or benign thyroid disease.

Preparation of the library involved PCR. The sample was run on an Illumina HiSeq 4000. High-throughput sequencing was used to profile the TCR beta-chain CDR3 region of each patient. Turning to the authors' computational methods: CDR3 differences across clinicopathological groups were used to build a classifier for discriminating distant-metastatic papillary thyroid cancer patients. The Shannon index was used to assess repertoire diversity, and the Morisita-Horn index was used to assess tumor-blood repertoire similarity. TCRdb applied fastp at Q25 and MiXCR to the public reads, then kept only in-frame beta chains. The V and J calls and clone size are TCRdb's, not the authors'. Recorded for this sample are 80,000 to 85,000 clones; around an eighth of them occurred a single time. The ten largest clonotypes hold about 10% of the sample. A distance of 7 bases separates the germline ends of V and J, which lose 4 bases and 0 bases respectively. The germline V gene (reference sequence) gives CDR1 as LGHDT and CDR2 as YNNKEL. The CDR3 contains 13 residues, cysteine and phenylalanine counted. The retained sequence is limited to the CDR3, 39 bases, with the frame set at the first base.

Before undergoing thyroid surgery, none of the patients had been given any kind of treatment. Patient clinical samples collected from about 2012 to 2019 were retrospectively analysed using T-cell receptor beta sequencing. What the study reported, not specific to this receptor: In both blood and tumor samples, malignant tumors were reported to have significantly higher TCR beta diversity than benign nodules.

Concerning this clone itself: Its antigen is not yet known. A read error is possible here, since a much larger clone lies one base away.

The TCR originated in a female donor with papillary thyroid cancer or a benign thyroid nodule (not recorded which). Some clones in this sample may be carry-over from other donors' samples. Input material: tumor tissue. The chain employs TRBV3-1 and TRBJ2-7; D gene: possibly TRBD2, on 5 matching bases. The DNA reads as follows: TGTGCCAGCAGCCTAGCGTGCTCCTACGAGCAGTACTTC. This translates into CASSLACSYEQYF.